The present T cell receptor beta chain was sequenced within a study of T cells in women clearing cervical HPV infection. About the study: With HLA typing for only a few women, HLA confounding remains possible.

Prevalent HPV16 infections were excluded; only incident single HPV16 infections included. Study-wide points: Unknown T-cell numbers per sample may underlie the richness differences. Associations may precede or follow infection; HPV-specific or memory T cells were not isolated.

Notes on this clone: Its antigen remains unidentified. The CDR3 is cut off 3 residues early in the read; its end comes from the germline J gene.

The CDR3 spans 17 residues. V gave up 8 bases and J gave up 4 bases; unmatched junction bases: 19. Germline values: CDR1 PRHDT, CDR2 FYEKMQ (reference sequence). Here immunoSEQ multiplex PCR was the method, and the copy in TCRdb shows in-frame clones only, minus some. This listing includes about 46,000 clones. The sequencing sample was made of blood buffy coat. V is TRBV13 and J is TRBJ2-7; 8 bases are a match to TRBD1. This sequence originates from a woman between 18 and 70 years old with a cervical HPV16 infection that either progressed to CIN3+ or cleared (not recorded which). CDR3 amino acids: CASGLRFDRGMVYEQYF. CDR3 DNA, as far as it was read: TGTGCCAGCGGACTAAGGTTTGACAGGGGAATGGTATACGAG.